This T cell receptor (beta chain) is drawn from a study of cytomegalovirus exposure and HLA in healthy donors. This clone was found a few times. The PCR had 60 Vbeta and 13 Jbeta primers. Some clones are missing from TCRdb's copy, which holds only in-frame ones; the method was immunoSEQ multiplex PCR. There are some 140,000 clones in the sample; roughly three quarters occur only once, and more than 0.75% lies in the top ten. Germline loops: CDR1 SGHRS, CDR2 YFSETQ. V lost 4 bases, J lost 1 base, and 11 bases lay in between. CDR3 length equals 14 residues. The TCR originated in a man in his late teens or twenties in good health and CMV-seronegative. Material for sequencing was PBMCs. The chain couples TRBV5-1 to TRBJ1-1, with a tentative D call TRBD1 (6 bases). CDR3 amino acids: CASSLDSTNTEAFF. DNA of the CDR3: TGCGCCAGCAGCCTGGACAGCACGAACACTGAAGCTTTCTTT.